This T cell receptor beta chain comes out of a study of control samples from healthy donors and cancer patients (dated by TCRdb to the early 2020s). As for this clone: Which antigen it targets is not known. No base quality information exists; no much larger clone differs at one position.

Including the terminal cysteine and phenylalanine, the CDR3 comprises 21 residues. CDR3 DNA only is kept here, 63 bases in frame from base 1. Trimming removed 3 bases from V and 0 bases from J; the gene matches leave 23 bases unexplained. Based on the germline V gene, the CDR1 and CDR2 sequences are SGHRS and YFSETQ. The library was obtained by the immunoSEQ multiplex PCR assay. In TCRdb, the immuneACCESS table is reduced to in-frame sequences with V and J assigned. These tables do not hold every clone; where another copy was compared, an unresolved V gene accounts for under half, and the others remain unexplained. Present in this sample are 150,000 to 200,000 clones, around nine tenths of which were seen just once. 4.9% of the sample lies in the top ten.

Source material: blood. The chain employs TRBV5-1 and TRBJ2-5; TRBD1 aligns with 7 central bases. This receptor was obtained from a woman in her thirties in good health. The bases read TGCGCCAGCAGCTCTCACACACCCGGGACAGTCACCCTTATCAACCAAGAGACCCAGTACTTC. It is translated as CASSSHTPGTVTLINQETQYF. The CDR3, completed at both ends by the reference TRBV5-1 and TRBJ2-5 genes, gives the full variable domain KAGVTQTPRYLIKTRGQQVTLSCSPISGHRSVSWYQQTPGQGLQFLFEYFSETQRNKGNFPGRFSGRQFSNSRSEMNVSTLELGDSALYLCASSSHTPGTVTLINQETQYFGPGTRLLVL.